These T cell receptor beta chains were read from a single sample in a study of blood T cell repertoires in COVID-19. Profiled with immunoSEQ multiplex PCR; TCRdb holds only in-frame clones, not every one. The data show tens of thousands of clones, with 80% to 90% seen just once and less than 6% held by the top ten. The sample consisted of peripheral blood. The receptors were gathered from an older man with COVID-19, enrolled during active disease. The CDR3 runs from the conserved cysteine through the conserved F or W. D genes are given only for firm matches. Clone size appears in some rows only: once, few, many, or a class for an expanded clone.

TRBV7-6	few	.	15	TRBJ1-4	TGTGCCAGCAGCCGCGAGGGAGCGACTAATGAAAAACTGTTTTTT	CASSREGATNEKLFF
TRBV7-9	.	TRBD2	15	TRBJ2-1	TGTGCCAGCAGCCCTAGCGGGAGTCCCTACAATGAGCAGTTCTTC	CASSPSGSPYNEQFF
TRBV5-1	.	.	15	TRBJ1-2	TGCGCCAGCAGCTCCGTACAGGGATACGGCTATGGCTACACCTTC	CASSSVQGYGYGYTF
TRBV5-5	.	.	15	TRBJ2-2	TGTGCCAGCACGAACCAGGGGTTAGGGACCGGGGAGCTGTTTTTT	CASTNQGLGTGELFF
TRBV9	.	.	15	TRBJ2-7	TGTGCCAGCAGCGTAGGCGGGACTTTCTCCTACGAGCAGTACTTC	CASSVGGTFSYEQYF
TRBV6-5	.	TRBD1	15	TRBJ2-7	TGTGCCAGCAGCCGCACCGGGACAGGGGAGAACGAGCAGTACTTC	CASSRTGTGENEQYF
TRBV27	.	.	13	TRBJ1-3	TGTGCCAGCAGTCAGGGAACTGGAAACACCATATATTTT	CASSQGTGNTIYF
TRBV6-2/TRBV6-3	.	TRBD1	13	TRBJ1-1	TGTGCCAGCAGCGACGACAGGGACACTGAAGCTTTCTTT	CASSDDRDTEAFF
TRBV11-2	.	TRBD1	15	TRBJ1-1	TGTGCCAGCAGCTTTAACAGGGGCTTTAGCGCTGAAGCTTTCTTT	CASSFNRGFSAEAFF
TRBV28	.	.	15	TRBJ2-7	TGTGCCAGCAGTTTCGTCGGGACACCCCCCTACGAGCAGTACTTC	CASSFVGTPPYEQYF
TRBV11-3	.	TRBD1	18	TRBJ2-2	TGTGCCAGCAGCACCCCTTCAAGCCGACAGGGGAACACCGGGGAGCTGTTTTTT	CASSTPSSRQGNTGELFF
TRBV30	.	TRBD1	22	TRBJ2-3	TGTGCCTGGAGGGAACGATTAGGGGGACAGGGGATACGAGTATCTAGCACAGATACGCAGTATTTT	CAWRERLGGQGIRVSSTDTQYF
TRBV7-2	few	TRBD1	14	TRBJ2-7	TGTGCCAGCAGCTACCGGGACAGGGGGTACGAGCAGTACTTC	CASSYRDRGYEQYF
TRBV3-1/TRBV3-2	.	.	17	TRBJ2-3	TGTGCCAGCAGCCAAGAGTTAGAGGGTAAGGGCACAGATACGCAGTATTTT	CASSQELEGKGTDTQYF
TRBV9	.	TRBD1	15	TRBJ1-1	TGTGCCAGCAGCGTCCTTGGGACAGGGCGGACTGAAGCTTTCTTT	CASSVLGTGRTEAFF
TRBV7-3	.	.	14	TRBJ1-1	TGTGCCAGCAGACCTGCGGCGGGGGTAACTGAAGCTTTCTTT	CASRPAAGVTEAFF
TRBV4-2	.	TRBD1	14	TRBJ1-5	TGTGCCAGCAGCCGGGACAGGGGAGATCAGCCCCAGCATTTT	CASSRDRGDQPQHF
TRBV5-1	.	.	14	TRBJ1-1	TGCGCCAGCAGCTCGGCGGGATCGACGTCTGAAGCTTTCTTT	CASSSAGSTSEAFF
TRBV7-3	.	.	15	TRBJ2-2	TGTGCCAGCAGCTTAAACGGCAGGGGTACCGGGGAGCTGTTTTTT	CASSLNGRGTGELFF
TRBV3-1/TRBV3-2	few	.	20	TRBJ1-5	TGTGCCAGCAGCCAAAGGATGTTGGTAGGGGATCATTATAGCAATCAGCCCCAGCATTTT	CASSQRMLVGDHYSNQPQHF
TRBV4-3	.	TRBD1	15	TRBJ2-3	TGCGCCAGCAGCCAAGATGGACAGGTCACAGATACGCAGTATTTT	CASSQDGQVTDTQYF
TRBV6-5	.	.	13	TRBJ1-3	TGTGCCAGTGGGGGGGTCTCTGGAAACACCATATATTTT	CASGGVSGNTIYF
TRBV5-1	.	.	14	TRBJ2-6	TGCGCCAGCAGCTTCACGGGTGGCGCCAACGTCCTGACTTTC	CASSFTGGANVLTF
TRBV13	.	.	14	TRBJ2-2	TGTGCCAGCAGCACCCGGACTAATCGCGGGGAGCTGTTTTTT	CASSTRTNRGELFF
TRBV3-1/TRBV3-2	.	TRBD2	19	TRBJ2-2	TGTGCCAGCAGCCAAGACTGGACTAGCGGGGGGCCGAACACCGGGGAGCTGTTTTTT	CASSQDWTSGGPNTGELFF
TRBV5-1	few	TRBD1	13	TRBJ1-1	TGCGCCAGTAGAGGGGGCGAAAACACTGAAGCTTTCTTT	CASRGGENTEAFF
TRBV28	.	TRBD1	16	TRBJ1-2	TGTGCCAGCAAACCGGGACAGGGGAAGGTTTTTTATGGCTACACCTTC	CASKPGQGKVFYGYTF
TRBV19	few	TRBD1	14	TRBJ2-2	TGTGCCAGTAGCGGGACAGGGGTTACCGGGGAGCTGTTTTTT	CASSGTGVTGELFF
TRBV19	.	.	17	TRBJ2-7	TGTGCCAGTAGTAGCGCCTCCGGGACACTGAGCTCCTACGAGCAGTACTTC	CASSSASGTLSSYEQYF
TRBV7-2	once	.	12	TRBJ1-1	TGTGCCAGCAGCTTATCGAGCACTGAAGCTTTCTTT	CASSLSSTEAFF
TRBV5-1	.	.	16	TRBJ1-3	TGCGCCAGCAGCTTGAACTCAGACTTCTCTGGAAACACCATATATTTT	CASSLNSDFSGNTIYF
TRBV6-2/TRBV6-3	.	.	13	TRBJ1-2	TGTGCCAGCAGTGAGGACAGCAGCTATGGCTACACCTTC	CASSEDSSYGYTF
TRBV15	.	TRBD2	18	TRBJ2-1	TGTGCCACCAGCAGAGACCGTGCACTAGCGGGGGGATACAATGAGCAGTTCTTC	CATSRDRALAGGYNEQFF
TRBV7-3	.	.	15	TRBJ2-1	TGTGCCAGCAGCCGAGGGGGCGGGAGGCGCAATGAGCAGTTCTTC	CASSRGGGRRNEQFF
TRBV7-8	.	.	16	TRBJ1-5	TGTGCCAGCAGCCGAGACAGTCTATATAGCAATCAGCCCCAGCATTTT	CASSRDSLYSNQPQHF
TRBV27	few	.	14	TRBJ1-1	TGTGCCAGCACTAGTTACTCGTCCGGGACTGAAGCTTTCTTT	CASTSYSSGTEAFF
TRBV19	few	.	15	TRBJ1-1	TGTGCCAGTAGTGTTACAGGGATGGGGTACACTGAAGCTTTCTTT	CASSVTGMGYTEAFF
TRBV6-5	.	.	11	TRBJ2-7	TGTGCCGCTAGAGCGAACGGTGAGCAGTACTTC	CAARANGEQYF
TRBV27	.	.	14	TRBJ2-7	TGTGCCAGCAGCCCTATACAGAGGGCCTACGAGCAGTACTTC	CASSPIQRAYEQYF
TRBV7-2	once	.	15	TRBJ2-7	TGTGCCAGCAGCTTAGCGCCAAGTAGCTCCTACGAGCAGTACTTC	CASSLAPSSSYEQYF
TRBV19	.	TRBD1	15	TRBJ2-7	TGTGCCAGTAGTGCCGGGACAGACCTAACCTACGAGCAGTACTTC	CASSAGTDLTYEQYF
TRBV3-1/TRBV3-2	.	TRBD1	14	TRBJ2-5	TGTGCCAGCAGCCGCCGGACAGGGGAAGAGACCCAGTACTTC	CASSRRTGEETQYF
TRBV2	.	TRBD2	15	TRBJ2-2	TGTGCCAGCAAGGGGACTAGCGGGAACACCGGGGAGCTGTTTTTT	CASKGTSGNTGELFF
TRBV24-1	.	.	15	TRBJ2-1	TGTGCCACCAGTGAACCCGGGACAAGAGACAATGAGCAGTTCTTC	CATSEPGTRDNEQFF
TRBV6-6	.	.	15	TRBJ1-1	TGTGCCAGCAGTTACTCGAGAGCACAGCACACTGAAGCTTTCTTT	CASSYSRAQHTEAFF
TRBV2	few	.	15	TRBJ1-6	TGTGCCAGCAGTGAGATAAGAGGGATCAATTCACCCCTCCACTTT	CASSEIRGINSPLHF
TRBV30	few	.	14	TRBJ1-2	TGTGCCTGGAGGCAGGGCCCAACTAACTATGGCTACACCTTC	CAWRQGPTNYGYTF
TRBV2	.	TRBD1	16	TRBJ2-7	TGTGCCAGCAGTGAGGAGGGACAGGTGGGCGTCTACGAGCAGTACTTC	CASSEEGQVGVYEQYF
TRBV15	many	.	15	TRBJ1-4	TGTGCCACCAGAAAAACTAACATAGATAGGGAAAAACTGTTTTTT	CATRKTNIDREKLFF
TRBV30	few	.	15	TRBJ1-6	TGTGCCTGGGTCCTACAAGACAGGCCTGAAGGGGCCCTCCACTTT	CAWVLQDRPEGALHF
TRBV30	.	.	13	TRBJ2-2	TGTGCCTGGAGTGTACAGGGAACCGGGGAGCTGTTTTTT	CAWSVQGTGELFF
TRBV7-2	once	.	15	TRBJ2-1	TGTGCCAGCAGCTTAGCCGACGGGACCTACAATGAGCAGTTCTTC	CASSLADGTYNEQFF
TRBV30	.	.	13	TRBJ2-2	TGTGCCTGGAGTGTAGTAAGACTCGGGGAGCTGTTTTTT	CAWSVVRLGELFF
TRBV5-4	.	.	14	TRBJ2-7	TGTGCCAGCAGCGATGCGGGGATCTCCTACGAGCAGTACTTC	CASSDAGISYEQYF